These 25 T cell receptor beta chains were sequenced from one sample in a study of blood T cell repertoires in COVID-19. Some clones are missing from TCRdb's copy, which holds only in-frame ones; the method was immunoSEQ multiplex PCR. There are some 150,000 clones in the sample; 70% to 90% occur only once, and about 3.2% lies in the top ten. Sequencing was carried out using peripheral blood. The receptors here all came from a woman aged 40-49 years with active or convalescent COVID-19.

V is TRBV4-3 and J is TRBJ1-6, with D possibly being TRBD1 (5 bases). The CDR3 is 17 amino acids. From germline, CDR1 is LGHNA and CDR2 YSLEER. Between the trimmed V and J ends, which lost 2 bases and 0 bases, there was a span of 11 bases. CDR3 residues: CASSQMGGSSYNSPLHF. CDR3 DNA: TGCGCCAGCAGCCAAATGGGGGGGAGCTCCTATAATTCACCCCTCCACTTT.

The CDR3 is CASSSIQDTGELFF. CDR3 coding DNA: TGTGCCAGCAGTTCGATACAGGACACCGGGGAGCTGTTTTTT. V and J are TRBV28 and TRBJ2-2, with D perhaps matching TRBD1 (5 bases). Germline V lookup: CDR1 MDHEN, CDR2 SYDVKM. Deletions cut 4 bases from V and 3 bases from J, with 9 bases between. This CDR3 has 14 amino acids. Together with reference TRBV28 and TRBJ2-2, the CDR3 gives the full variable domain: DVKVTQSSRYLVKRTGEKVFLECVQDMDHENMFWYRQDPGLGLRLIYFSYDVKMKEKGDIPEGYSVSREKKERFSLILESASTNQTSMYLCASSSIQDTGELFFGEGSRLTVL.

Worth noting for this clone: Different DNA sequences within this sample yield the same CDR3. The chain is built from TRBV7-9 and TRBJ1-4; 11 nucleotides line up with TRBD1. Looked up from germline, CDR1 is SEHNR and CDR2 is FQNEAQ (reference sequence). This CDR3 comprises 13 residues. Unmatched junction bases numbered 0, after V lost 4 bases and J lost 8 bases. In nucleotides, the CDR3 is TGTGCCAGCAGCTGGGACAGGGGGGAAAAACTGTTTTTT. Protein product: CASSWDRGEKLFF.

The V gene is TRBV11-2, the J gene TRBJ2-2; 11 bases align to TRBD2. This CDR3 is built from 19 residues. CDR1 SGHAT and CDR2 FQNNGV come from the germline V gene. V lost 0 bases, J lost 5 bases, and 11 bases stayed unmatched. For the CDR3, the DNA is TGTGCCAGCAGCTTAGACCCCGGACTAGCGGGCTTTGAGACCGGGGAGCTGTTTTTT. This sequence encodes CASSLDPGLAGFETGELFF.

V is TRBV5-4 and J is TRBJ2-1; maybe TRBD2 (6 bases). Deletions cut 3 bases from V and 10 bases from J, with 14 bases between. The CDR3 has 13 residues. Germline CDR1 and CDR2: SGHNT and YYREEE (reference sequence). CDR3: CASSSPGVQEQFF. The CDR3 coding sequence is TGTGCCAGCAGCTCTCCGGGAGTTCAGGAGCAGTTCTTC.

The CDR3 nucleotides read TGTGCCAGCAGTTCTTGGACAGTCAACATGAACACTGAAGCTTTCTTT. Translation: CASSSWTVNMNTEAFF. The V call is TRBV28, the J call TRBJ1-1, with a weak D call TRBD1 (6 bases). The CDR3 sequence is 16 residues long. Trimming shortened V by 4 bases and J by 0 bases, and 15 bases separated the two germline ends. Germline CDR1 and CDR2: MDHEN and SYDVKM. The full variable domain, completed using reference TRBV28 and TRBJ1-1, is DVKVTQSSRYLVKRTGEKVFLECVQDMDHENMFWYRQDPGLGLRLIYFSYDVKMKEKGDIPEGYSVSREKKERFSLILESASTNQTSMYLCASSSWTVNMNTEAFFGQGTRLTVV.

This chain joins TRBV6-6 and TRBJ1-2, with D tentatively TRBD1 (5 bases). CDR1 and CDR2 from the germline V gene are MNHNY and SVGAGI (reference sequence). Trimming cost V 4 bases and J 4 bases, with 10 bases left between them. The CDR3 spans 13 residues. The chain's CDR3 is CASSSGGGYGYTF. CDR3 nucleotide sequence: TGTGCCAGCAGTTCGGGGGGAGGCTATGGCTACACCTTC.

The CDR3 region is CASRDDRALEGYTF. The CDR3 bases are TGTGCCAGCAGGGACGACAGGGCTCTAGAGGGCTACACCTTC. The rearrangement links TRBV6-5 to TRBJ1-2; 7 bases are shared with TRBD1. Trimming took 6 bases from V and 8 from J; bases not matched to a gene: 12. CDR3 length: 14 residues. CDR1 is MNHEY and CDR2 is SVGAGI in the germline V gene.

The V and J genes are TRBV18 and TRBJ1-1, with D possibly matching TRBD1 (6 bases). The CDR3 is 14 residues long. Germline CDR1 and CDR2: KGHSH and LQKENI. Trimming shortened V by 8 bases and J by 6 bases, and 19 bases separated the two germline ends. CDR3 amino acids: CASARGGGEAEAFF. CDR3 bases: TGTGCCAGCGCCCGGGGCGGGGGCGAAGCTGAAGCTTTCTTT. Full variable domain (missing parts from reference TRBV18 and TRBJ1-1): NAGVMQNPRHLVRRRGQEARLRCSPMKGHSHVYWYRQLPEEGLKFMVYLQKENIIDESGMPKERFSAEFPKEGPSILRIQQVVRGDSAAYFCASARGGGEAEAFFGQGTRLTVV.

The chain joins TRBV2 to TRBJ1-5; D uncertain. The CDR3 covers 14 residues. Germline V gene sequence: CDR1 SNHLY, CDR2 FYNNEI. Deletions cut 0 bases from V and 7 bases from J, with 10 bases between. CDR3 region: CASSEATAIQPQHF. The CDR3 nucleotides are TGTGCCAGCAGTGAAGCCACCGCTATCCAGCCCCAGCATTTT.

As to this clone: The junction does not match germline at one end; this may be a read error. V is TRBV7-7 and J is TRBJ2-5; maybe TRBD1 (5 bases). The germline CDR1 and CDR2 sequences are SSHAT and FNYEAQ (reference sequence). The CDR3 length is 16 residues. The CDR3 loop reads CASSLGRLDTSETQYF. CDR3 bases: TGTGCTAGCAGCTTAGGTCGCTTGGACACGTCAGAGACCCAGTACTTC.

V is TRBV18 and J is TRBJ2-5; 10 nucleotides align to TRBD2. The CDR3 loop spans 17 amino acids. The junction had 11 bases not matched to a gene; V was cut back by 6 bases and J by 1 base. Germline assignment: CDR1 KGHSH and CDR2 LQKENI. The CDR3 reads CASSRGTGTSVQETQYF. Here the CDR3 DNA reads TGTGCCAGCTCTAGAGGAACCGGGACTAGCGTCCAAGAGACCCAGTACTTC.

The chain recombines TRBV5-1 with TRBJ1-2; TRBD1 agrees at 7 bases. Losses at the gene ends were 6 bases for V and 13 bases for J; bases not matched to a gene: 15. Per germline, CDR1 SGHRS and CDR2 YFSETQ. The CDR3 runs 13 residues. The CDR3 sequence is CASNRDRVFRSTF. CDR3 sequence (DNA): TGCGCCAGCAACCGGGACAGAGTTTTCCGATCCACCTTC.

This clone was picked up one time. V usage is TRBV25-1 and J usage is TRBJ2-5; TRBD1 agrees at 7 bases. V trimming: 2 bases; J trimming: 4 bases; junction bases outside the gene matches: 7. CDR1 and CDR2 from the germline V gene are MGHDK and SYGVNS. This CDR3 has 15 amino acids. CDR3 region: CASSEATGWGETQYF. The CDR3 region has the DNA TGTGCCAGCAGTGAAGCGACAGGGTGGGGAGAGACCCAGTACTTC.

The chain couples TRBV10-1 to TRBJ1-5, with TRBD1 matching 8 bases. Germline-derived CDR1 and CDR2 are WNHNN and SYGVQD (reference sequence). After removal of 5 bases from V and 4 bases from J, the junction contained 4 bases not matched to a gene. CDR3 length: 14 residues. The CDR3 DNA is TGCGCCAGCAGTAGCAACAGGGGGAATCAGCCCCAGCATTTT. This sequence encodes CASSSNRGNQPQHF.

The genes are TRBV2 and TRBJ1-6; 7 bases match TRBD1. The CDR3 runs 16 residues. With V trimmed by 4 bases and J by 4 bases, 7 bases remained unmatched. Germline assignment: CDR1 SNHLY and CDR2 FYNNEI. CDR3 amino acids: CASSATGVGYNSPLHF. The DNA for the CDR3 is TGTGCCAGCAGTGCAACAGGGGTGGGGTATAATTCACCCCTCCACTTT.

This chain links TRBV18 with TRBJ1-1, with 9 nucleotides matching TRBD1. The J segment lost 1 base and the V segment lost 3 bases, leaving 3 bases of the junction unmatched. CDR1 is KGHSH and CDR2 is LQKENI in the germline V gene. The CDR3 is 15 amino acids. Here the CDR3 DNA reads TGTGCCAGCTCACCCCAGGGACAGGGGAACACTGAAGCTTTCTTT. Encoded protein: CASSPQGQGNTEAFF.

V usage is TRBV30 and J usage is TRBJ1-1; D remains ambiguous. With 7 bases removed from V and 0 bases from J, the gap between germline ends came to 12 bases. This CDR3 is built from 13 residues. CDR1 is GTSNPN, CDR2 SVGIG, per germline (reference sequence). As DNA, the CDR3 is TGTGCCTCGCGCTCTAACCTGAACACTGAAGCTTTCTTT. Translated, it gives CASRSNLNTEAFF. Full variable domain (outside the CDR3, taken from reference TRBV30 and TRBJ1-1): SQTIHQWPATLVQPVGSPLSLECTVEGTSNPNLYWYRQAAGRGLQLLFYSVGIGQISSEVPQNLSASRPQDRQFILSSKKLLLSDSGFYLCASRSNLNTEAFFGQGTRLTVV.

In its sample, this clone was seen once. V is TRBV9 and J is TRBJ2-3, with 8 bases matching TRBD2. Germline V lookup: CDR1 SGDLS, CDR2 YYNGEE. V lost 4 bases, J lost 0 bases, and 7 bases stayed unmatched. This CDR3 is built from 16 residues. The CDR3 nucleotides read TGTGCCAGCAGCTCCGGGACTAGGGGTAGCACAGATACGCAGTATTTT. It translates to CASSSGTRGSTDTQYF.

This clone was detected once. The chain is built from TRBV28 and TRBJ1-1; 8 bases match TRBD1. The CDR3 has 13 residues. Losses at the gene ends were 3 bases for V and 12 bases for J; bases not matched to a gene: 9. The germline V gene has CDR1 MDHEN and CDR2 SYDVKM. The CDR3 nucleotides read TGTGCCAGCAGTTTGGACAGGGTAGGGAAGACTTTCTTT. Translated, it gives CASSLDRVGKTFF. Supplemented by reference TRBV28 and TRBJ1-1, the full variable domain reads DVKVTQSSRYLVKRTGEKVFLECVQDMDHENMFWYRQDPGLGLRLIYFSYDVKMKEKGDIPEGYSVSREKKERFSLILESASTNQTSMYLCASSLDRVGKTFFGQGTRLTVV.

The rearrangement joins TRBV9 to TRBJ2-1; 8 positions agree with TRBD1. Germline V CDR1 and CDR2: SGDLS, YYNGEE. The CDR3 covers 15 residues. With 0 bases clipped from V and 7 bases from J, the junction kept 6 bases outside the gene matches. The CDR3 DNA reads TGTGCCAGCAGCGTAGAGTCACGACAGGGGAATGAGCAGTTCTTC. Its translation: CASSVESRQGNEQFF.

The chain employs TRBV9 and TRBJ1-5; TRBD1 matches at 8 bases. CDR3 size: 15 residues. V lost 3 bases and J lost 3; bases outside the gene matches: 5. Germline V gene lookup returns CDR1 SGDLS and CDR2 YYNGEE. CDR3 protein: CASSAGQAINQPQHF. The CDR3 DNA follows: TGTGCCAGCAGCGCGGGACAGGCCATCAATCAGCCCCAGCATTTT.

The genes are TRBV5-1 and TRBJ1-3; the match to TRBD1 covers 10 bases. V trimming: 2 bases; J trimming: 2 bases; junction bases outside the gene matches: 4. CDR3 length: 16 amino acids. Germline V CDR1 and CDR2: SGHRS, YFSETQ. The CDR3 here is CASSFQGTGAGNTIYF. CDR3 in DNA: TGCGCCAGCAGCTTTCAAGGGACAGGGGCTGGAAACACCATATATTTT.

CDR3: CASSYRQMGIGRTEAFF. CDR3 nucleotide sequence: TGTGCCAGCAGCTACAGACAGATGGGGATAGGACGGACTGAAGCTTTCTTT. The rearrangement uses TRBV3-1 (or the pseudogene TRBV3-2) and TRBJ1-1, with D perhaps TRBD1 (5 bases). Germline assignment: CDR1 LGHDT and CDR2 YNNKEL (reference sequence). The germline V and J ends were trimmed by 5 bases and 5 bases, with 24 bases remaining between them. This CDR3 comprises 17 residues.

The chain is built from TRBV27 and TRBJ1-2, with D uncertain. This CDR3 has 11 residues. The V gene's germline CDR1 is MNHEY and CDR2 SMNVEV (reference sequence). Between the trimmed V and J ends, which lost 6 bases and 5 bases, there was a span of 7 bases. CDR3 sequence (DNA): TGTGCCAGCAGCGGGGAATATGGCTACACCTTC. Its protein product is CASSGEYGYTF.